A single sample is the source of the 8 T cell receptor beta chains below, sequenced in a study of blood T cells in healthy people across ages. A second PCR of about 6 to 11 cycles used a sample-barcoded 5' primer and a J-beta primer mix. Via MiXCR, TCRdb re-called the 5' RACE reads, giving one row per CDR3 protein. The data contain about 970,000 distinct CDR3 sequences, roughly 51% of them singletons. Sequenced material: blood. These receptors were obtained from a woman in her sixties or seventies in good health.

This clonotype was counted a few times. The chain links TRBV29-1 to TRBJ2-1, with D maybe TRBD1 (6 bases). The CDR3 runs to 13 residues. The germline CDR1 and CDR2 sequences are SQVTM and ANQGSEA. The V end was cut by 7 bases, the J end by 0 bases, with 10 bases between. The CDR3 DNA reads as TGCAGCGCTGCGACAGGCTCCTACAATGAGCAGTTCTTC. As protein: CSAATGSYNEQFF.

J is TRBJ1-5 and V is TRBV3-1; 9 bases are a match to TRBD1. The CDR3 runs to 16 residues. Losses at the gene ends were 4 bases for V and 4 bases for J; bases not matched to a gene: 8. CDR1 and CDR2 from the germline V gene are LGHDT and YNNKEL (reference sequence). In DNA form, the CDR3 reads TGTGCCAGCAGCCTAAGCGGGACAGGGAAGAATCAGCCCCAGCATTTT. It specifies CASSLSGTGKNQPQHF.

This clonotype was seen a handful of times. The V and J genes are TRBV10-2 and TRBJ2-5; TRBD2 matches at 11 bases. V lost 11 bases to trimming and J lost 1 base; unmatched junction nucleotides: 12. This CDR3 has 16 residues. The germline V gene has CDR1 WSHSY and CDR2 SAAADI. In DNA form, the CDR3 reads TGCGCCGTCGGGGCTAGCGGGAGGCCGTTCCAAGAGACCCAGTACTTC. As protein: CAVGASGRPFQETQYF.

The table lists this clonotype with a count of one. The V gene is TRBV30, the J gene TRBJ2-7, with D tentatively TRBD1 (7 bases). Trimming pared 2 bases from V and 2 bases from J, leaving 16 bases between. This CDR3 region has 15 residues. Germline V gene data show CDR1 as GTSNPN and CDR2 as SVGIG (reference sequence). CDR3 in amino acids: CAWSQDSGGPYEQYF. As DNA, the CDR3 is TGTGCCTGGAGTCAGGATTCAGGGGGGCCCTACGAGCAGTACTTC.

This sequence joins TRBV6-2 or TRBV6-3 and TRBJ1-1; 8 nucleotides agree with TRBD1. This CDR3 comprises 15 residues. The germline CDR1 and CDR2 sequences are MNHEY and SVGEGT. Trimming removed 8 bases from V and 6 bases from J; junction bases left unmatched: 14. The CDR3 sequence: CASSSMGQVGSEAFF. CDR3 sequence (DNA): TGTGCCAGCTCCTCGATGGGACAGGTGGGTTCTGAAGCTTTCTTT.

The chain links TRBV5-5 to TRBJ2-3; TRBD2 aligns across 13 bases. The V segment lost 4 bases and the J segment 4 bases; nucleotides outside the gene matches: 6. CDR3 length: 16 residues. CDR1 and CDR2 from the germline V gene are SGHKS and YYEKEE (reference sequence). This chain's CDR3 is CASSRTSGRWADTQYF. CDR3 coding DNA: TGTGCCAGCAGCCGGACTAGCGGGAGATGGGCAGATACGCAGTATTTT.

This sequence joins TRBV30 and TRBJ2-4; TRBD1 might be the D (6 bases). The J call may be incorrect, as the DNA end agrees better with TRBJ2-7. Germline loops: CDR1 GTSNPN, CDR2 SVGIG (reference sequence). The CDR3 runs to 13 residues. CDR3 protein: CAWTQGRIHEQYF. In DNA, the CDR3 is TGTGCCTGGACGCAGGGGCGCATCCACGAGCAGTACTTC.

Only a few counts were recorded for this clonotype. The CDR3: CSARAQSHYGYTF. The CDR3 nucleotides read TGCAGTGCTAGAGCCCAATCTCACTATGGCTACACCTTC. The chain links TRBV20-1 to TRBJ1-2; D gene unclear. Trimming shortened V by 1 base and J by 3 bases, and 9 bases separated the two germline ends. The CDR3 has 13 amino acids. Germline V gene sequence: CDR1 DFQATT, CDR2 SNEGSKA (reference sequence).